This TCR beta chain was captured in a study of shared clonotypes between healthy human individuals. Study information: The study used three CD4 naive, three CD4 memory, two CD8 naive and one CD8 memory plate per donor.

On this clone: Its antigen is still unknown. Other DNA sequences in the sample encode the same CDR3.

All participating donors were Caucasian adults from Nashville, Tennessee. Memory CD4+ cells were the fraction left after CD45RA+ naive selection. This CDR3 comprises 15 residues. Germline values: CDR1 MNHEY, CDR2 SMNVEV (reference sequence). V shed 4 bases and J 0 bases; nucleotides not matched to a gene: 2. The method was immunoSEQ multiplex PCR; TCRdb's version includes in-frame clones alone and lacks a portion of them. The data hold about 610,000 clones, with 97% observed a single time. Study-wide points: Generation probabilities were higher for clonotypes shared across all four sorted-subset donors than for unshared ones.

The sequence was collected from a woman aged 25 to 39 in good health. The J gene is TRBJ1-4, the V gene TRBV27; 7 positions match TRBD1. Sequenced sample: naive CD4+ T cells sorted from blood. The subset was: CD45RA+ positively selected. CDR3 sequence: CASSSGGATNEKLFF. The CDR3 DNA is TGTGCCAGCAGTTCAGGGGGAGCAACTAATGAAAAACTGTTTTTT.